This T cell receptor beta chain was sequenced in a study of T cell responses to AZD1222 COVID-19 vaccine (dated by TCRdb to 2020 to 2023). The study in broad terms: A total of just over 230 trial participants underwent TCR sequencing, of whom around 210 had received two doses of AZD1222 and approximately 26 had received two doses of the MenACWY control vaccine. Trial participants were enrolled into age subgroups of 18-55, 56-69 and 70-plus years, which contained about 150, 27 and 61 TCR-sequenced participants, respectively.

The CDR3 regions of human TCRbeta chains were analyzed by immunosequencing. Per the source publication's procedure: TCRs in the repertoires were matched against a reference library of SARS-CoV-2-specific TCRs that had been generated with the MIRA antigen-specificity platform. Breadth meant the fraction of unique TCRs that were SARS-CoV-2-associated, whereas depth meant the fraction of total T cells that were SARS-CoV-2-associated. Using the MIRA data, every spike-specific TCR was mapped to the spike region that the TCR reacted to and assigned to either a CD4 or a CD8 class. Log10-transformed breadth and depth values were compared by one-way ANOVA with Sidak's multiple comparisons tests. TCRdb retrieved this table from immuneACCESS and kept in-frame rearrangements only. Not all clones are present; in checked studies, unresolved V genes account for under half, and no reason is known for the remainder. V and J calls and clone size are given by that table; D and trimming were obtained from the DNA. This sample lists approximately 130,000 clones; roughly 87% were detected once. The ten largest clonotypes hold over 8% of the sample.

On this clone: No antigen is known for it. No much larger clonotype is one base removed from it; base qualities were not supplied.

Study-wide findings and limitations: Participants were mostly white British, with more females than males. The authors suggested clonal diversity may have been underestimated. Conclusions about previously exposed vaccinees are limited, since just 5 or 6 AZD1222 recipients were seropositive for SARS-CoV-2 at baseline. No day 14 peak-response samples were available, so repertoires were characterized only after the peak T cell response. Nearly half of unique spike-specific TCRs reportedly recognized epitopes outside regions mutated in the B.1.351 and B.1.1.7 variants. In the small 56-69-year group, the increase in depth fell short of significance, most likely because of low power. Vaccine-associated CD4 TCRs spanned the whole spike protein, with dominant responses in regions 160-218 and 743-854. After two AZD1222 doses, both the breadth and the depth of spike-specific TCRs were significantly higher than at day 0 and than in MenACWY recipients.

The time point label, read with the paper, signifies: about 28 days (+/-7) after the second vaccine dose. Because spike-specific TCR depth and breadth did not differ between the two schedules, AZD1222 recipients who got a second dose at roughly 4 weeks were pooled with those who got a second dose at roughly 12 weeks. Vaccinee samples were obtained from the UK trials COV001 and COV002, which included a single-blind randomized controlled phase 2/3 trial of AZD1222 (ChAdOx1 nCoV-19) in healthy adults. For TCRbeta chain sequencing, PBMC samples were collected from trial participants at day 0 and at day 28 after the second dose. The clonotype originates from an adult who received the AZD1222 COVID-19 vaccine. Sequencing used peripheral blood, obtained 28 days after the second AZD1222 dose.

The CDR3 has the sequence CASSYHLSSTDTQYF. The nucleotides read TGTGCCAGCAGTTACCATCTCTCTAGCACAGATACGCAGTATTTT. The chain links TRBV6-5 with TRBJ2-3; a confident D gene designation cannot be given. CDR1 and CDR2 are read off the germline V gene as MNHEY and SVGAGI. The junction carries 9 bases between V and J, which are trimmed by 2 bases and 0 bases respectively. The CDR3 spans 15 residues, from the cysteine through the phenylalanine. Just CDR3 DNA is preserved here, 45 bases in frame from base 1.